This record concerns one T cell receptor (beta chain) sequence. The data are from a study of blood T cell repertoires in COVID-19. Study details: Whether acute or convalescent, the COVID-19 samples came from the United States, Italy and Spain. PBMCs, B-cell-depleted T cells, or T cells were the source of the cDNA or gDNA that made up the material.

Original data processing: Amplifying reference gene primers gave estimates of nucleated cell counts. TCRdb's table, derived via immunoSEQ multiplex PCR, lists solely in-frame clones and lacks some. Clone size and the V and J calls come from that table; the DNA yielded D and trimming. The data show about 160,000 clones, with 89% seen just once and approximately 2.8% held by the top ten. The specimen was peripheral blood. The receptor was isolated from a man aged 60-69 years with acute or convalescent COVID-19.

In nucleotides, the CDR3 is TGTGCCAGCAGCTCCCAGGGGGGCTATGGCTACACCTTC. Translation: CASSSQGGYGYTF. The chain links TRBV11-2 to TRBJ1-2; 7 positions agree with TRBD1. The V gene end was trimmed by 4 bases and the J gene end by 4 bases; junction bases not matched to a gene: 3. CDR3 length: 13 amino acids. Looked up from germline, CDR1 is SGHAT and CDR2 is FQNNGV.